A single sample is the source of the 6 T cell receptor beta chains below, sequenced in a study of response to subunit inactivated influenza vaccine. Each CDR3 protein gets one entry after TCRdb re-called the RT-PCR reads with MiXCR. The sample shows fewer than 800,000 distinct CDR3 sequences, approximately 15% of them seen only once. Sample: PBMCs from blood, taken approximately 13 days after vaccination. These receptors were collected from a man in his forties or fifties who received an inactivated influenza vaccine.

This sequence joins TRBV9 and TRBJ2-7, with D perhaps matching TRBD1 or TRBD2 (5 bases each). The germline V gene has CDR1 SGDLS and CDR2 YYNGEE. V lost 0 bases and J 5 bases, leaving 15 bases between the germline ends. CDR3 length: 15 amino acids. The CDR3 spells CASSVGGTGNDEQYF. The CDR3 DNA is TGTGCCAGCAGCGTAGGGGGGACCGGGAACGACGAGCAGTACTTC.

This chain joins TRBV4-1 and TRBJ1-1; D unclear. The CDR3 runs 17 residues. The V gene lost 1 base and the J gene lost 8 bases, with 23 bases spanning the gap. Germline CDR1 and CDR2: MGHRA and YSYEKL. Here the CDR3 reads CASSQGSWAGPASEAFF. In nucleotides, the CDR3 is TGCGCCAGCAGCCAAGGAAGTTGGGCAGGCCCCGCGTCAGAAGCTTTCTTT.

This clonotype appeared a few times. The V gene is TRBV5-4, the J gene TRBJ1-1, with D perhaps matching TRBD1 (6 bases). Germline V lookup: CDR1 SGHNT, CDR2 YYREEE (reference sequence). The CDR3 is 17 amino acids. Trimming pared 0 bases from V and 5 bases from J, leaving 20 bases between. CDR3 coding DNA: TGTGCCAGCAGCTTGGATTTACCGCGGGGGGCGGAAACTGAAGCTTTCTTT. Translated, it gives CASSLDLPRGAETEAFF.

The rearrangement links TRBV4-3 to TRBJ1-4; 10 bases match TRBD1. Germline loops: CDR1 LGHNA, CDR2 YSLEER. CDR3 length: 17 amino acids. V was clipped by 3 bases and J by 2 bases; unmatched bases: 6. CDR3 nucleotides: TGCGCCAGCAGCCAGGGACAGGGGCGAAAGACTAATGAAAAACTGTTTTTT. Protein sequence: CASSQGQGRKTNEKLFF.

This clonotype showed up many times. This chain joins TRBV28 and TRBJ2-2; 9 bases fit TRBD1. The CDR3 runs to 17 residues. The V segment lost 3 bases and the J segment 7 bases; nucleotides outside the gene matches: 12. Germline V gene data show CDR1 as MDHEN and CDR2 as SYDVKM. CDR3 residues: CASSFRTGELRIGELFF. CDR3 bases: TGTGCCAGCAGTTTTAGGACAGGGGAACTACGCATCGGGGAGCTGTTTTTT. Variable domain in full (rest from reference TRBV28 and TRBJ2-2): DVKVTQSSRYLVKRTGEKVFLECVQDMDHENMFWYRQDPGLGLRLIYFSYDVKMKEKGDIPEGYSVSREKKERFSLILESASTNQTSMYLCASSFRTGELRIGELFFGEGSRLTVL.

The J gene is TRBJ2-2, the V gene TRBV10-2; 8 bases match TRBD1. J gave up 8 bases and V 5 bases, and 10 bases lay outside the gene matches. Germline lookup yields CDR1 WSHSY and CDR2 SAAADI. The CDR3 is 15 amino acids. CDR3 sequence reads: CASSSQGAHSGELFF. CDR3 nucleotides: TGCGCCAGCAGTAGCCAGGGGGCTCATTCAGGGGAGCTGTTTTTT.